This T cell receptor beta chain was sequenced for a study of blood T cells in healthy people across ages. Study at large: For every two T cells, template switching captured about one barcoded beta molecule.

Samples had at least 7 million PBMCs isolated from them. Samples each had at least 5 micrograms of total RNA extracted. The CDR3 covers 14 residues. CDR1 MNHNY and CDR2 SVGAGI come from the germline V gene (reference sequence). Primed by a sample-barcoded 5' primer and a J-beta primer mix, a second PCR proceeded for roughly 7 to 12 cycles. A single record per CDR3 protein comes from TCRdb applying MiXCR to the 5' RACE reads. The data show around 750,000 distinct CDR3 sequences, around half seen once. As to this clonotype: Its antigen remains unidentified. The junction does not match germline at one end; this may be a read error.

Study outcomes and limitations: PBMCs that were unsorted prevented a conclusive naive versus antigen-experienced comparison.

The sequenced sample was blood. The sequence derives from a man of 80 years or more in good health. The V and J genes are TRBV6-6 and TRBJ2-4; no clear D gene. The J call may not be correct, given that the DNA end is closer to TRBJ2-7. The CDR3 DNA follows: TGTACCAGCAGTGCGGATGGGCGATCCTACGAGCAGTACTTC. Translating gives CTSSADGRSYEQYF.